These 15 T cell receptor beta chains originate from one sample sequenced in a study of cytomegalovirus exposure and HLA in healthy donors. Use of 60 Vbeta and 13 Jbeta primers characterized the PCR. TCRdb's table, derived via immunoSEQ multiplex PCR, lists solely in-frame clones and lacks some. The sample has 150,000 to 200,000 clones; about 70% are singletons. Sample: PBMCs. All receptors derive from a male donor in good health and CMV-seronegative.

The CDR3: CASSQRQGITEAFF. The CDR3 DNA reads as TGTGCCAGCAGCCAACGACAGGGAATCACTGAAGCTTTCTTT. V is TRBV2 and J is TRBJ1-1; TRBD1 aligns across 7 bases. Trimming took 6 bases from V and 4 from J; bases not matched to a gene: 8. This CDR3 is built from 14 residues. Germline assignment: CDR1 SNHLY and CDR2 FYNNEI.

The table lists this clone with a few counts. The chain employs TRBV29-1 and TRBJ1-2; tentative D call: TRBD1 (6 bases). The CDR3 is 12 residues long. Germline lookup yields CDR1 SQVTM and CDR2 ANQGSEA. V lost 6 bases and J lost 4, with 12 bases in between. CDR3 sequence reads: CSVTPQGYGYTF. For the CDR3, the DNA is TGCAGCGTGACACCACAGGGCTATGGCTACACCTTC.

In nucleotides, the CDR3 is TGCGCCAGCAGCTTGGACCCGGGGTCCAAGGCCTACGAGCAGTACTTC. This sequence encodes CASSLDPGSKAYEQYF. The chain couples TRBV5-1 to TRBJ2-7; possible D gene TRBD2, 5 bases. Trimming took 0 bases from V and 2 from J, leaving 15 bases between them. The CDR3 totals 16 residues. Germline CDR1 and CDR2: SGHRS and YFSETQ.

The chain employs TRBV19 and TRBJ2-7; 12 bases line up with TRBD2. The trim removed 5 bases at V and 3 bases at J, leaving 5 bases unmatched. Germline assignment: CDR1 LNHDA and CDR2 SQIVND (reference sequence). The CDR3 contains 15 residues. Written as DNA, the CDR3 is TGTGCCAGTAGTTTCCTAGCGGGAGGGGTCTACGAGCAGTACTTC. The encoded protein is CASSFLAGGVYEQYF.

The chain recombines TRBV5-1 with TRBJ1-1; 7 nucleotides align to TRBD1. The CDR3 contains 14 residues. With 5 bases clipped from V and 6 bases from J, the junction kept 10 bases outside the gene matches. Per the germline V gene, CDR1 is SGHRS and CDR2 is YFSETQ. The CDR3 region is CASSPGQAKAEAFF. CDR3 DNA sequence: TGCGCCAGCAGTCCCGGACAGGCGAAGGCTGAAGCTTTCTTT.

A word on this clone: Other DNA variants within this sample encode the same CDR3. The chain uses TRBV27 and TRBJ2-7; 10 positions match TRBD1. The CDR3 extends over 13 amino acids. Germline V gene sequence: CDR1 MNHEY, CDR2 SMNVEV (reference sequence). Losses at the gene ends were 8 bases for V and 1 base for J; bases not matched to a gene: 2. The CDR3 is CASRDRGSYEQYF. The CDR3 nucleotides read TGTGCCAGCCGGGACAGGGGTTCCTACGAGCAGTACTTC.

The chain is built from TRBV7-2 and TRBJ1-1; no reliable D call. CDR1 SGHTA and CDR2 FQGNSA come from the germline V gene. V was pared by 2 bases and J by 4 bases, with 5 bases between. CDR3 length: 12 residues. The CDR3 DNA reads as TGTGCCAGCAGCTTACGGGGCACTGAAGCTTTCTTT. Translating it yields CASSLRGTEAFF. Filled out from reference TRBV7-2 and TRBJ1-1, the complete variable domain reads GAGVSQSPSNKVTEKGKDVELRCDPISGHTALYWYRQSLGQGLEFLIYFQGNSAPDKSGLPSDRFSAERTGGSVSTLTIQRTQQEDSAVYLCASSLRGTEAFFGQGTRLTVV.

This rearrangement joins TRBV19 to TRBJ1-2, with 11 bases aligning to TRBD1. Germline V gene lookup returns CDR1 LNHDA and CDR2 SQIVND (reference sequence). CDR3 length: 15 amino acids. V lost 2 bases, J lost 3 bases, and 2 bases stayed unmatched. For the CDR3, the DNA is TGTGCCAGTAGTATACTGGGACAGGGGGACTATGGCTACACCTTC. Its protein is CASSILGQGDYGYTF.

The gene calls are TRBV5-4 and TRBJ2-1; the D is unclear. The germline V and J ends were trimmed by 3 bases and 0 bases, with 10 bases remaining between them. The germline gives CDR1 SGHNT, CDR2 YYREEE (reference sequence). The CDR3 is made up of 15 amino acids. The CDR3 loop reads CASSSQALSYNEQFF. In DNA, the CDR3 is TGTGCCAGCAGCTCCCAGGCCCTCTCCTACAATGAGCAGTTCTTC.

The V and J genes are TRBV7-9 and TRBJ2-3, with 10 bases matching TRBD2. J gave up 4 bases and V 5 bases, and 9 bases lay outside the gene matches. CDR3 size: 16 residues. Germline V gives CDR1 SEHNR, CDR2 FQNEAQ (reference sequence). The CDR3 sequence: CASSSGGAIFPDTQYF. CDR3 DNA: TGTGCCAGCAGCAGCGGGGGGGCCATTTTTCCAGATACGCAGTATTTT. Full variable domain (outside the CDR3, taken from reference TRBV7-9 and TRBJ2-3): DTGVSQNPRHKITKRGQNVTFRCDPISEHNRLYWYRQTLGQGPEFLTYFQNEAQLEKSRLLSDRFSAERPKGSFSTLEIQRTEQGDSAMYLCASSSGGAIFPDTQYFGPGTRLTVL.

The DNA of the CDR3 is TGTGCCAGCTCACCAAGTGTCGGACAGGGGGCGAGTAGGCCCCAGCATTTT. Its protein is CASSPSVGQGASRPQHF. The chain is built from TRBV18 and TRBJ1-5; 11 bases agree with TRBD1. With V trimmed by 2 bases and J by 9 bases, 12 bases remained unmatched. The CDR3 extends over 17 amino acids. CDR1 and CDR2 (germline): KGHSH, LQKENI.

The V gene is TRBV9, the J gene TRBJ1-1; D is perhaps TRBD1 (5 bases). CDR1 and CDR2 (germline): SGDLS, YYNGEE. The CDR3 length is 17 residues. V dropped 0 bases and J dropped 4 bases, with 19 bases sitting between them. The CDR3 DNA is TGTGCCAGCAGCGTAGGTAAGCCGAGGGGACTGAGCACTGAAGCTTTCTTT. Translation: CASSVGKPRGLSTEAFF. Filled out from reference TRBV9 and TRBJ1-1, the complete variable domain reads DSGVTQTPKHLITATGQRVTLRCSPRSGDLSVYWYQQSLDQGLQFLIQYYNGEERAKGNILERFSAQQFPDLHSELNLSSLELGDSALYFCASSVGKPRGLSTEAFFGQGTRLTVV.

V usage is TRBV5-1 and J usage is TRBJ2-3; 10 bases line up with TRBD1. Per germline, CDR1 SGHRS and CDR2 YFSETQ. This CDR3 has 15 amino acids. Trimming removed 4 bases from V and 1 base from J; junction bases left unmatched: 3. This chain's CDR3 is CASSRGTGGTDTQYF. CDR3 in DNA: TGCGCCAGCAGCCGCGGGACAGGGGGCACAGATACGCAGTATTTT. Filled out from reference TRBV5-1 and TRBJ2-3, the complete variable domain reads KAGVTQTPRYLIKTRGQQVTLSCSPISGHRSVSWYQQTPGQGLQFLFEYFSETQRNKGNFPGRFSGRQFSNSRSEMNVSTLELGDSALYLCASSRGTGGTDTQYFGPGTRLTVL.

The J gene is TRBJ2-1, the V gene TRBV5-1; 9 positions match TRBD1. CDR3 size: 13 residues. Per the germline V gene, CDR1 is SGHRS and CDR2 is YFSETQ. The V gene end was trimmed by 4 bases and the J gene end by 5 bases; junction bases not matched to a gene: 1. CDR3: CASSRDRDNEQFF. The DNA for the CDR3 is TGCGCCAGCAGCCGGGACAGGGACAATGAGCAGTTCTTC.

CDR3 region: CASSYYAANTGELFF. The CDR3 DNA reads as TGTGCCAGCAGTTACTACGCGGCGAACACCGGGGAGCTGTTTTTT. The chain carries TRBV6-6 and TRBJ2-2; D is unclear. Germline-derived CDR1 and CDR2 are MNHNY and SVGAGI (reference sequence). This CDR3 spans 15 amino acids. V lost 1 base and J lost 0, with 6 bases in between.